Listed here are 8 T cell receptor beta chains from one sample, sequenced in a study of CD8 T cells in Susac syndrome. After extraction with the RNeasy kit, roughly 0.5 to 1 ug of the RNA was reverse transcribed using random hexamers. TCRdb re-analysed the immunoSEQ multiplex PCR reads in MiXCR, keeping a single row per CDR3 protein. The sample contains under 200,000 distinct CDR3 sequences, 95% of which appear only once. Sequenced input: CD8+ T cells from PBMCs. The source is a human donor with Susac syndrome.

The chain recombines TRBV9 with TRBJ2-1; D not certain. CDR3 length: 16 residues. Between the trimmed V and J ends, which lost 4 bases and 8 bases, there was a span of 22 bases. CDR1 is SGDLS and CDR2 is YYNGEE in the germline V gene. CDR3 protein: CASSPDPTVSWHEQFF. CDR3 DNA sequence: TGTGCCAGCAGCCCCGACCCCACAGTTTCTTGGCATGAGCAGTTCTTC.

This chain uses TRBV27 with TRBJ2-7; D possibly corresponds to TRBD2 (6 bases). V lost 4 bases and J lost 3, with 13 bases in between. Per the germline V gene, CDR1 is MNHEY and CDR2 is SMNVEV (reference sequence). The CDR3 loop spans 14 amino acids. CDR3 DNA sequence: TGTGCCAGCAGTTCCAAGGGGACTGTCTACGAGCAGTACTTC. Translated, it gives CASSSKGTVYEQYF.

The chain combines TRBV7-9 with TRBJ2-5; D may be TRBD2 (5 bases). The CDR3 loop spans 14 amino acids. The V gene lost 6 bases and the J gene lost 5 bases, with 16 bases spanning the gap. CDR1 is SEHNR and CDR2 is FQNEAQ in the germline V gene (reference sequence). The CDR3 loop reads CASSPRLEEETQYF. The CDR3 region has the DNA TGTGCCAGCAGTCCAAGACTGGAGGAGGAGACCCAGTACTTC.

The rearrangement uses TRBV7-9 and TRBJ2-5; D may be TRBD1 (6 bases). Trimming pared 7 bases from V and 5 bases from J, leaving 14 bases between. This CDR3 region has 13 residues. Germline V lookup: CDR1 SEHNR, CDR2 FQNEAQ (reference sequence). The CDR3 loop reads CASKRGQGETQYF. CDR3 bases: TGTGCCAGCAAGCGAGGGCAGGGGGAGACCCAGTACTTC.

The genes are TRBV4-1 and TRBJ2-3, with TRBD2 matching 9 bases. After removal of 4 bases from V and 0 bases from J, the junction contained 8 bases not matched to a gene. Germline V CDR1 and CDR2: MGHRA, YSYEKL. This CDR3 region has 17 residues. CDR3 DNA sequence: TGCGCCAGCAGCCCACTAGGGGCGGGAGGGAGCACAGATACGCAGTATTTT. Translation: CASSPLGAGGSTDTQYF.

The V and J genes are TRBV6-6 and TRBJ2-7; D is ambiguous. This CDR3 has 12 amino acids. Germline CDR1 is MNHNY and CDR2 is SVGAGI (reference sequence). The ends were cut back, 3 bases at V and 6 bases at J, with 9 bases in the middle. The CDR3 DNA reads as TGTGCCAGCAGTTATACAAGTGCCGAGCAGTACTTC. This gives the protein CASSYTSAEQYF.

This clonotype was seen once. V usage is TRBV19 and J usage is TRBJ1-1; D remains ambiguous. V lost 3 bases, J lost 1 base, and 6 bases lay in between. This CDR3 is 13 amino acids long. CDR1 is LNHDA and CDR2 is SQIVND in the germline V gene (reference sequence). CDR3 sequence: CASSMTQNTEAFF. CDR3 in DNA: TGTGCCAGTAGTATGACCCAGAACACTGAAGCTTTCTTT. Supplemented by reference TRBV19 and TRBJ1-1, the full variable domain reads DGGITQSPKYLFRKEGQNVTLSCEQNLNHDAMYWYRQDPGQGLRLIYYSQIVNDFQKGDIAEGYSVSREKKESFPLTVTSAQKNPTAFYLCASSMTQNTEAFFGQGTRLTVV.

The genes are TRBV19 and TRBJ2-2, with TRBD2 matching 7 bases. Germline assignment: CDR1 LNHDA and CDR2 SQIVND (reference sequence). V gave up 7 bases and J gave up 4 bases; unmatched junction bases: 6. The CDR3 totals 14 residues. The CDR3 DNA reads TGTGCCAGTATGCAGCGGGGCCTCACCGGGGAGCTGTTTTTT. Residues: CASMQRGLTGELFF.